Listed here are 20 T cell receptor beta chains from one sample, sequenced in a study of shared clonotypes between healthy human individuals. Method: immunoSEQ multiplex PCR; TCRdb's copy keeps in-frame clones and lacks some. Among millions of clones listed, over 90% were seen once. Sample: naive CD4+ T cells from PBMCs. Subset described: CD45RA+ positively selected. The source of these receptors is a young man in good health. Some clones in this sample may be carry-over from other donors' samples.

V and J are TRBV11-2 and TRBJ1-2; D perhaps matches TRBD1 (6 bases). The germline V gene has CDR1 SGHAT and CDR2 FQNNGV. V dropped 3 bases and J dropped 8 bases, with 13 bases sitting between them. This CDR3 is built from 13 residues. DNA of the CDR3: TGTGCCAGCAGCTTCAGCCCCAGGGGAGGCTACACCTTC. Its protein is CASSFSPRGGYTF.

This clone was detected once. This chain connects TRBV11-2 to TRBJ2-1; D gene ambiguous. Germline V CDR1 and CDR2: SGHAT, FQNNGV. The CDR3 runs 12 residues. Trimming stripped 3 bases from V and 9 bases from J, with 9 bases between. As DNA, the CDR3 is TGTGCCAGCAGCTTCCTGGCCGGTGAGCAGTTCTTC. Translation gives CASSFLAGEQFF. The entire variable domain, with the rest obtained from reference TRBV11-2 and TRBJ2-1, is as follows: EAGVAQSPRYKIIEKRQSVAFWCNPISGHATLYWYQQILGQGPKLLIQFQNNGVVDDSQLPKDRFSAERLKGVDSTLKIQPAKLEDSAVYLCASSFLAGEQFFGPGTRLTVL.

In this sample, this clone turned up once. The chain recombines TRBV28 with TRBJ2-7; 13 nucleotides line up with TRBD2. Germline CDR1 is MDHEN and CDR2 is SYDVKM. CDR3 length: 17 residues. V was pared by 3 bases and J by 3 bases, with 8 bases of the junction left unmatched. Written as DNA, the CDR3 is TGTGCCAGCAGTTTCGTACTAGCGGGAGGGATGGGCTACGAGCAGTACTTC. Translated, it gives CASSFVLAGGMGYEQYF.

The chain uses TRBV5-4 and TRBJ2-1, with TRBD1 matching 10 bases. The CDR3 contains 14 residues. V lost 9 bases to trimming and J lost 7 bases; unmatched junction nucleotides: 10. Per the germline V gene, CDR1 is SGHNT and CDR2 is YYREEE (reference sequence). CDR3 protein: CATLRTGGRNEQFF. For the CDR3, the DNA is TGTGCCACTCTGCGGACAGGGGGACGTAATGAGCAGTTCTTC. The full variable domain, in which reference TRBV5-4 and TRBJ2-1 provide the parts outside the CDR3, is ETGVTQSPTHLIKTRGQQVTLRCSSQSGHNTVSWYQQALGQGPQFIFQYYREEENGRGNFPPRFSGLQFPNYSSELNVNALELDDSALYLCATLRTGGRNEQFFGPGTRLTVL.

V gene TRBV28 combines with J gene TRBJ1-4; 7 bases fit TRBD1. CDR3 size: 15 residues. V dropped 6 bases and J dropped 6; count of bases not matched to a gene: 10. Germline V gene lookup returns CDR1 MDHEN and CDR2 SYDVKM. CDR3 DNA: TGTGCCAGCAGCCAGGCCGGGACAGCTGATGAAAAACTGTTTTTT. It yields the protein CASSQAGTADEKLFF.

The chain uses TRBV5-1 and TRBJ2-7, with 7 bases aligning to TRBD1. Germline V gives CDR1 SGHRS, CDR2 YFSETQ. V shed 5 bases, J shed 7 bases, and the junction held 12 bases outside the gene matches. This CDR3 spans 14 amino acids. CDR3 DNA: TGCGCCAGCAGGGGCCCGACAGGGTCTGGGGAGCAGTACTTC. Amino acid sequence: CASRGPTGSGEQYF.

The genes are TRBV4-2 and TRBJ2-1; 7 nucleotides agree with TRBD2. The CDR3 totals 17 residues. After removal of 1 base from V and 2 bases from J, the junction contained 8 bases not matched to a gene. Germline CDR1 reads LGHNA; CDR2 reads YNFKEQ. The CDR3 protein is CASSQVTGSGPYNEQFF. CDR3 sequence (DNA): TGTGCCAGCAGCCAAGTAACTGGTAGCGGGCCCTACAATGAGCAGTTCTTC.

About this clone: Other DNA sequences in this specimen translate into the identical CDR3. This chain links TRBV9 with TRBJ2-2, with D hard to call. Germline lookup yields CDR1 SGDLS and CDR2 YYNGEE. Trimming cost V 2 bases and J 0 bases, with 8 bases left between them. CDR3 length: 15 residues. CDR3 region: CASSVDGANTGELFF. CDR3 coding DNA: TGTGCCAGCAGCGTGGACGGAGCGAACACCGGGGAGCTGTTTTTT.

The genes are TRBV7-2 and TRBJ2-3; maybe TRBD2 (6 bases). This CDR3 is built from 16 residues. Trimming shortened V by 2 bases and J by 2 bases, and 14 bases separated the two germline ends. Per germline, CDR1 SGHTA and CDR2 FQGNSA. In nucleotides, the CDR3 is TGTGCCAGCAGCTTATACGGGGAGGCAGCCACAGATACGCAGTATTTT. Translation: CASSLYGEAATDTQYF.

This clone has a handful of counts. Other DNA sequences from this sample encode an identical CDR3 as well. CDR3 bases: TGTGCCAGCAGTCGGGACAGAGCTAATGAAAAACTGTTTTTT. Residues: CASSRDRANEKLFF. J is TRBJ1-4 and V is TRBV2, with 7 bases fitting TRBD1. J was trimmed by 3 bases and V by 5 bases; bases with no gene match: 3. The germline V gene encodes CDR1 SNHLY and CDR2 FYNNEI. This CDR3 spans 14 amino acids.

The CDR3 nucleotides read TGTGCCAGCAGGTATACAGGAGGGGACACCATATATTTT. It translates to CASRYTGGDTIYF. The chain carries TRBV6-1 and TRBJ1-3; maybe TRBD1 (5 bases). This CDR3 is built from 13 residues. V was clipped by 6 bases and J by 8 bases, with 14 bases between them. Germline CDR1 and CDR2: MNHNS and SASEGT.

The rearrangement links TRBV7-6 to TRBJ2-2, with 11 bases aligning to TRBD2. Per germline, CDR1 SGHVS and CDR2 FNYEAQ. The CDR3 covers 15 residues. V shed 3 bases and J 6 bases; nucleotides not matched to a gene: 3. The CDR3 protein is CASSFVLAGAGELFF. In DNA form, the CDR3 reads TGTGCCAGCAGCTTTGTACTAGCGGGAGCCGGGGAGCTGTTTTTT.

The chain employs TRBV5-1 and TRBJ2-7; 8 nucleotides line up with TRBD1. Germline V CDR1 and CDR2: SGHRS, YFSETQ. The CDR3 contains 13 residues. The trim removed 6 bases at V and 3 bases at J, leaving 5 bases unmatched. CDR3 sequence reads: CASTRGQGYEQYF. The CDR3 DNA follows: TGCGCCAGCACCCGAGGACAGGGCTACGAGCAGTACTTC.

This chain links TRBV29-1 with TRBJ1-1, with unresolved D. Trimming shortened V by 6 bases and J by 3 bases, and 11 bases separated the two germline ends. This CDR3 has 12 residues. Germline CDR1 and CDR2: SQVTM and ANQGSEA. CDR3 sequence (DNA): TGCAGCGTCCGGAAGAGTGACACTGAAGCTTTCTTT. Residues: CSVRKSDTEAFF.

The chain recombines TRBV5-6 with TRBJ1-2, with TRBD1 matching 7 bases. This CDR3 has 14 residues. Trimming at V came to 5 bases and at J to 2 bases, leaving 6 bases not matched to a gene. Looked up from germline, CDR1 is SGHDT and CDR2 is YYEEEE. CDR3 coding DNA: TGTGCCAGCAGGTGGCCGGGACAGAACTATGGCTACACCTTC. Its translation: CASRWPGQNYGYTF. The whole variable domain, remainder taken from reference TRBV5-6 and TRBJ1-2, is DAGVTQSPTHLIKTRGQQVTLRCSPKSGHDTVSWYQQALGQGPQFIFQYYEEEERQRGNFPDRFSGHQFPNYSSELNVNALLLGDSALYLCASRWPGQNYGYTFGSGTRLTVV.

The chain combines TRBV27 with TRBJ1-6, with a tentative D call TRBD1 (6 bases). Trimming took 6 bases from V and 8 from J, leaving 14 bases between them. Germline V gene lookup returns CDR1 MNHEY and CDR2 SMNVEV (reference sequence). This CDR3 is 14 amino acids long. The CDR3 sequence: CASRVGRGDSPLHF. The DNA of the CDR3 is TGTGCCAGCAGAGTTGGCAGGGGTGATTCACCCCTCCACTTT.

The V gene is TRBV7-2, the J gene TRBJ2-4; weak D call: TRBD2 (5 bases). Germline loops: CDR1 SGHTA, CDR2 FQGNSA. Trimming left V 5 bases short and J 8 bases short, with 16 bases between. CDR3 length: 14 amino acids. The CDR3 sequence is CASSLNRGGDIQYF. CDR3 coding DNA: TGTGCCAGCAGCCTCAATCGGGGTGGAGACATTCAGTACTTC.

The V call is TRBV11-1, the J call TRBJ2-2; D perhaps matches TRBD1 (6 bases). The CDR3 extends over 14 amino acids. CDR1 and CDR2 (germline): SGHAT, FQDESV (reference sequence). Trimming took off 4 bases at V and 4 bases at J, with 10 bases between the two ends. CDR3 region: CASSSDRTTGELFF. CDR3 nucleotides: TGTGCCAGCAGCTCGGACAGAACCACCGGGGAGCTGTTTTTT.

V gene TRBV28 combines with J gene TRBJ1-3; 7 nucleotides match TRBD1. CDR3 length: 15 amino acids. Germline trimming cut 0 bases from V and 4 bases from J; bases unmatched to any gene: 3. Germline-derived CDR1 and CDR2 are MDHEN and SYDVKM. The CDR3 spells CASSLWTGQGNTIYF. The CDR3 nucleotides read TGTGCCAGCAGTTTATGGACAGGGCAAGGAAACACCATATATTTT.

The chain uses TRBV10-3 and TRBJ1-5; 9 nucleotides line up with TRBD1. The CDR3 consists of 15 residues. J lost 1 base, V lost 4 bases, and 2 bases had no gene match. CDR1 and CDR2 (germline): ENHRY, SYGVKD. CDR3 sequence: CAISGQGGSNQPQHF. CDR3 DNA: TGTGCCATCAGTGGACAGGGGGGGAGCAATCAGCCCCAGCATTTT.